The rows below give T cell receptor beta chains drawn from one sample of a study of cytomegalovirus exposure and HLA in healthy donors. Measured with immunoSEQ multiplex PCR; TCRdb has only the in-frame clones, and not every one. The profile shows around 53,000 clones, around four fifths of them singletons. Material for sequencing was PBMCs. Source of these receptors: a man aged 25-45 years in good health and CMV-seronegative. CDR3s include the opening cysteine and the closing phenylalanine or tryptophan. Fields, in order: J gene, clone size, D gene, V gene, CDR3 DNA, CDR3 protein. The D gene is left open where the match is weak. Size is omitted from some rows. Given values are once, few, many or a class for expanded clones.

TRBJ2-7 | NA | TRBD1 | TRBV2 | TGTGCCAGCAGATGGACAGGGGGGGGCTACGAGCAGTACTTC | CASRWTGGGYEQYF
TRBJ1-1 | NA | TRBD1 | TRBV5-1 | TGCGCCAGCACAACCACGACAGGGGTCAACACTGAAGCTTTCTTT | CASTTTTGVNTEAFF
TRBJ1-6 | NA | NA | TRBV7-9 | TGTGCCAGCAGTTTAGGATTCGGGACATATGGTTCACCCCTCCACTTT | CASSLGFGTYGSPLHF
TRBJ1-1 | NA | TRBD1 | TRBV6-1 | TGTGCCAGCAGGATCAGAAGACAGGGGCGGACTGAAGCTTTCTTT | CASRIRRQGRTEAFF
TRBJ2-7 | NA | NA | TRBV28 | TGTGCCAGCAGTTCCCTGGCAGGGCGCGAGCAGTACTTC | CASSSLAGREQYF
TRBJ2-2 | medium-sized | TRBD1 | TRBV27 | TGTGCCAGCAGTTGGACAGGGATGACAGGGGAGCTGTTTTTT | CASSWTGMTGELFF
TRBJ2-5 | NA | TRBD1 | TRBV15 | TGTGCCACCAGCAGTTCCCGGGACAGGGTTGGAGAGACCCAGTACTTC | CATSSSRDRVGETQYF
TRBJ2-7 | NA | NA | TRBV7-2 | TGTGCCAGCAGCTTAACTGACACCTACGAGCAGTACTTC | CASSLTDTYEQYF
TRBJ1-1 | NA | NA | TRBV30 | TGTGCCTGGAGGGTGACAGGAGGCACTGAAGCTTTCTTT | CAWRVTGGTEAFF
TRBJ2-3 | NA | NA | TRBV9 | TGTGCCAGCAGCACGACAGATATGCAGTATTTT | CASSTTDMQYF
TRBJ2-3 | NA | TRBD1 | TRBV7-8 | TGTGCCAGCACCCTAGGGGGCCTCGGAAGGTACACAGATACGCAGTATTTT | CASTLGGLGRYTDTQYF
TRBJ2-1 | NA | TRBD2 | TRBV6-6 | TGTGCCAGCACCAGGCAGGGAGGGACCTACAATGAGCAGTTCTTC | CASTRQGGTYNEQFF
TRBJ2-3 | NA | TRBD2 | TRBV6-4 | TGTGCCAGCAGTTTTAGCGGGGGGGCCACAGATACGCAGTATTTT | CASSFSGGATDTQYF
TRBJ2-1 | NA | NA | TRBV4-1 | TGCGCCAGCAGCCAAGAAGGCAGGGGTTACAATGAGCAGTTCTTC | CASSQEGRGYNEQFF
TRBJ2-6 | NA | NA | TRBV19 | TGTGCCAGTAGCGCACCGCCGAAAACACAGGGCCCCCTGAGGGGGGCCAACGTCCTGACTTTC | CASSAPPKTQGPLRGANVLTF
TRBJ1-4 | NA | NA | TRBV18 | TGTGCCAGCTCAAACGGGAGAATTAATGAAAAACTGTTTTTT | CASSNGRINEKLFF
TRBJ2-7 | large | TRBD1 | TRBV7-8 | TGTGCCAGCAGCGTATCCGGGACAGGGGCCTACGAGCAGTACTTC | CASSVSGTGAYEQYF
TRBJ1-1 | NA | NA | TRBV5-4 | TGTGCCAGCAGCTTGGATGGGCAGGGGAACACTGAAGCTTTCTTT | CASSLDGQGNTEAFF
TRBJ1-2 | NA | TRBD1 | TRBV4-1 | TGCGCCAGCAGCCAAGCGACAGGGCCCCTATTTGGCTACACCTTC | CASSQATGPLFGYTF